Listed below are T cell receptor beta chains from one sample, sequenced in a study of blood T cell repertoires in COVID-19. TCRdb keeps only in-frame clones here, not all; method: immunoSEQ multiplex PCR. The profile covers under 350,000 clones, with 83% appearing a single time and about 4.3% taken by the ten largest. What was sequenced was peripheral blood. The receptors stem from a man in his fifties or sixties who had recovered from COVID-19. Each CDR3 is given with its conserved first and last residue. Size is stated for part of the rows, as once, few or many counts, or as a class when the clone is expanded.

clone_size,v_call,cdr3_aa
few,TRBV6-4,CASSRDFNTGELFF
NA,TRBV18,CASSPSGLAGGYEQYF
NA,TRBV18,CASSLDRDKKLFF
NA,TRBV28,CASSLHGGGREAFF
NA,TRBV3-1/TRBV3-2,CASSLRGRAGNEQFF
NA,TRBV29-1,CSAGAETQYF
NA,TRBV6-5,CASSLGQAANSPLHF
NA,TRBV19,CASSIRTAEGPQHF
NA,TRBV10-2,CASSGDRGRSDTQYF
NA,TRBV24-1,CATSDWANTEAFF
NA,TRBV12-2,CASRLGTSGGRGYNEQFF
NA,TRBV11-1,CASSSLAGGEQTQYF
NA,TRBV24-1,CATSDPVQPTQFF
NA,TRBV2,CASSEVSLAGRGRETQYF
once,TRBV19,CASSRGLSDTQYF
NA,TRBV5-1,CASSLDFRGQNTEAFF
few,TRBV19,CASRGITGTQNQPQHF
once,TRBV7-3,CASSARGGLADGYTF
NA,TRBV12-3/TRBV12-4,CASTPWEGSEAFF
NA,TRBV27,CASSLSGGGGSSYNSPLHF
NA,TRBV4-2,CASSQSQGISGELFF
NA,TRBV19,CASSMRDRSSYNEQFF
NA,TRBV24-1,CATSDLPGHPTNIAKNIQYF
few,TRBV6-5,CASNGQVDQPQHF
NA,TRBV6-2/TRBV6-3,CASSYLGHSGNTIYF
NA,TRBV25-1,CASSGPSQPQHF
NA,TRBV7-2,CASSLSRGTEAFF
NA,TRBV5-1,CASSPGTEISYNEQFF
NA,TRBV2,CASTGEGVSNQPQHF
NA,TRBV19,CAARQGLGAGELFF
NA,TRBV7-2,CASSSPAGGTNTGELFF
NA,TRBV27,CASSLWGAAYEQYF
once,TRBV24-1,CATSDSGRLQPQHF
NA,TRBV15,CATSSNRLGRDTLREETQYF
NA,TRBV5-5,CASSLGGEGADTQYF
many,TRBV5-8,CASSLRGGRGEQYF
NA,TRBV10-3,CAISEYGIEQYF
NA,TRBV5-1,CASSFASGGADYNEQFF
NA,TRBV6-5,CASRVRPGELFF
NA,TRBV10-3,CAIRTGNSPLHF
NA,TRBV5-6,CASSVSGTGDNYGYTF
NA,TRBV27,CASSSWQGGTYEQYF
once,TRBV7-8,CASLGRGYQETQYF
NA,TRBV7-8,CASTPGTGTRRETQYF
NA,TRBV2,CASSVDRGFTDTQYF
NA,TRBV2,CASSETSVTGELFF
NA,TRBV2,CASRRAGGTDTQYF
NA,TRBV6-1,CASSEEEGAGYGYTF
NA,TRBV5-1,CASSLTGTSYNEQFF